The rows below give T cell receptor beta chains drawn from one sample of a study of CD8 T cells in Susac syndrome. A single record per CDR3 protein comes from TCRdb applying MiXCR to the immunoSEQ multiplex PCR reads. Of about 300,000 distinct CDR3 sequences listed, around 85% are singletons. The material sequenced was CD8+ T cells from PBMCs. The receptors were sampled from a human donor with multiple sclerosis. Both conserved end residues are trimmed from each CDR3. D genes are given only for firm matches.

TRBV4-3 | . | ASSQEGRGAAYGYT
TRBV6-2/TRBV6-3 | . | ASSAGLQF
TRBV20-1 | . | SELRASSYNEQF
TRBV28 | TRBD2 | ATATTSGDNEQF
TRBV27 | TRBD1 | ASRTGLGEKLF
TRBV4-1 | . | ASSQVARAYEQY
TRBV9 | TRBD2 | ASSAGGGSRDPQISYEQY
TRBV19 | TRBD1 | ASRRTGTGLITEAF
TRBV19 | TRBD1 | ASSTGGWDTEAF
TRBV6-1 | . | ASSADGGRGNTIY
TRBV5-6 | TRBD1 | ASSTGQGHYGYT
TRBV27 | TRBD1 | AGDQGQGARVSNQPQH
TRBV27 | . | ASTYGMNTEAF
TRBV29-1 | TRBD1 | SVEPGGSYGYT